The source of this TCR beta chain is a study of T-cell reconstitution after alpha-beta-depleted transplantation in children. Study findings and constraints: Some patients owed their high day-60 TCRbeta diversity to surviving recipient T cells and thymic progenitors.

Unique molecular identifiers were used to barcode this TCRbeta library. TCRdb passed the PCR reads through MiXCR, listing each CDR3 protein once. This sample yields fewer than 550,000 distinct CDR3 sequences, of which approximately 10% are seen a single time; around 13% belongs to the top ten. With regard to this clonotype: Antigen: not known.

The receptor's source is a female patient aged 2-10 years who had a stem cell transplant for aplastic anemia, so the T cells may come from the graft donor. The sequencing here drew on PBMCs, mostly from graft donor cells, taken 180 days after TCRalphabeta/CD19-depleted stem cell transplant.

CDR3 DNA sequence: TGTGCCAGCAGCCAAGAAGGGACAGGGGTATCTGGGGCCAACGTCCTGACTTTC. Protein sequence: CASSQEGTGVSGANVLTF. The V call is TRBV14, the J call TRBJ2-6; 10 bases match TRBD1. Germline V gives CDR1 SGHDN, CDR2 FVKESK. CDR3 length: 18 amino acids. V lost 0 bases to trimming and J lost 1 base; unmatched junction nucleotides: 3.